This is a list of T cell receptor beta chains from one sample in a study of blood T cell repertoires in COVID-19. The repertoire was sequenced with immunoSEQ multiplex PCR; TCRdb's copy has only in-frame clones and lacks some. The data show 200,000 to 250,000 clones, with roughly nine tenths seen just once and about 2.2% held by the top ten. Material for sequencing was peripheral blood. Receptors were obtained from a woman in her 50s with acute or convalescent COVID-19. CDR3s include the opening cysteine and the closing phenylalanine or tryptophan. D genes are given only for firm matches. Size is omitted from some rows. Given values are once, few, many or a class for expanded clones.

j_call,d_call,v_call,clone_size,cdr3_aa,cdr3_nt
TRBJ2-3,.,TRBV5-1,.,CASSLGQTTTDTQYF,TGCGCCAGCAGCTTAGGACAGACGACGACAGATACGCAGTATTTT
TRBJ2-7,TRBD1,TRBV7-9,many,CASSPRQGEREQYF,TGTGCCAGCAGCCCGCGACAGGGCGAAAGGGAGCAGTACTTC
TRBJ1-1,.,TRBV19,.,CASSIAAGRWNTEAFF,TGTGCCAGTAGTATAGCGGCGGGGAGATGGAACACTGAAGCTTTCTTT
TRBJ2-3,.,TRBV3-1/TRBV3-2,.,CASSLGLSTDTQYF,TGTGCCAGCAGCCTCGGACTTTCCACAGATACGCAGTATTTT
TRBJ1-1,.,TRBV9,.,CASSRETEAFF,TGTGCCAGCAGCCGGGAGACTGAAGCTTTCTTT
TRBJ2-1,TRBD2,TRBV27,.,CASSAPGLAGSYNEQFF,TGTGCCAGCAGTGCCCCCGGACTAGCGGGCTCCTACAATGAGCAGTTCTTC
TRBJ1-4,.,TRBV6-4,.,CASSDYLLDLGPNEKLFF,TGTGCCAGCAGTGACTATCTTCTCGACCTGGGGCCTAATGAAAAACTGTTTTTT
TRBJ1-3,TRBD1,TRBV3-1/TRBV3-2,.,CASSQATGAGGNTIYF,TGTGCCAGCAGCCAAGCTACAGGGGCTGGTGGAAACACCATATATTTT
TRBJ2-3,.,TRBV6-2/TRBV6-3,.,CASSRDSRTDTQYF,TGTGCCAGCAGTCGGGACTCGCGCACAGATACGCAGTATTTT
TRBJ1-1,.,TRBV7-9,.,CASSTGLMNTEAFF,TGTGCCAGCAGTACCGGGTTAATGAACACTGAAGCTTTCTTT
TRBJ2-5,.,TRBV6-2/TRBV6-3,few,CASSYPREQYF,TGTGCCAGCAGTTACCCCCGGGAGCAGTACTTC
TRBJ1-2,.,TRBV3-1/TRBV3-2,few,CASSLHYNYGYTF,TGTGCCAGCAGCTTACACTATAACTATGGCTACACCTTC
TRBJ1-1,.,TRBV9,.,CASSVGFRGNTEAFF,TGTGCCAGCAGCGTAGGATTCAGGGGGAACACTGAAGCTTTCTTT
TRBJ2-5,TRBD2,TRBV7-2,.,CASSAKGSGEKTQYF,TGTGCCAGCAGCGCCAAGGGCAGCGGGGAGAAGACCCAGTACTTC
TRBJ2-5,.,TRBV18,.,CASSLSGQETQYF,TGTGCCAGCTCCCTTAGCGGACAAGAGACCCAGTACTTC
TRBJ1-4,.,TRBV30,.,CAWSFGRGTEKLFF,TGTGCCTGGAGTTTCGGAAGGGGTACTGAAAAACTGTTTTTT
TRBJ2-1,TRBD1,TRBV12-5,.,CASGSTGVEQFF,TGTGCTAGTGGGTCTACAGGGGTCGAGCAGTTCTTC
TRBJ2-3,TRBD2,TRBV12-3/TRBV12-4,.,CASMTSVTDTQYF,TGTGCCAGCATGACTAGCGTCACAGATACGCAGTATTTT
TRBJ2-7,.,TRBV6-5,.,CASSYQTGSYEQYF,TGTGCCAGCAGTTACCAGACAGGCTCCTACGAGCAGTACTTC
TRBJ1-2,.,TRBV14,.,CASSQAPRGPVDYGYTF,TGTGCCAGCAGCCAAGCGCCAAGGGGCCCGGTGGACTATGGCTACACCTTC
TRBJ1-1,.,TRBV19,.,CASSNRERATEAFF,TGTGCCAGTAGTAACCGGGAAAGGGCCACTGAAGCTTTCTTT